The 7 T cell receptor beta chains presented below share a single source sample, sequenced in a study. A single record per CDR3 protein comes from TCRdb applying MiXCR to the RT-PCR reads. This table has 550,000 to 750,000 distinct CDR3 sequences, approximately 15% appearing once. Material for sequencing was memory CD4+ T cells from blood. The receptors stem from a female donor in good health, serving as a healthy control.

This CDR3 is CASSLAKGEGYNSPLHF. CDR3 DNA: TGCGCCAGCAGCTTGGCCAAGGGTGAAGGATATAATTCACCCCTCCACTTT. The chain combines TRBV5-1 with TRBJ1-6; D ambiguous. V lost 0 bases and J lost 4, with 14 bases in between. The CDR3 is 17 residues long. Per germline, CDR1 SGHRS and CDR2 YFSETQ.

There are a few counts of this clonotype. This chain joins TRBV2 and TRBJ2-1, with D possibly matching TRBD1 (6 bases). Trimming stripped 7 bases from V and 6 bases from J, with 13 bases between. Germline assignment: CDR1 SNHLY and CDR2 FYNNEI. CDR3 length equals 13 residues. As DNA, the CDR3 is TGTGCCAGCATTACCGGGACAAGCAATGAGCAGTTCTTC. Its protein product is CASITGTSNEQFF. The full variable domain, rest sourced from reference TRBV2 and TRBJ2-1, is EPEVTQTPSHQVTQMGQEVILRCVPISNHLYFYWYRQILGQKVEFLVSFYNNEISEKSEIFDDQFSVERPDGSNFTLKIRSTKLEDSAMYFCASITGTSNEQFFGPGTRLTVL.

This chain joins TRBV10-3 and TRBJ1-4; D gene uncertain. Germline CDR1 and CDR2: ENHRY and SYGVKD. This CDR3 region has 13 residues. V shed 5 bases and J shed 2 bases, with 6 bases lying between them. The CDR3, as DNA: TGTGCCATCAGTAGAGACACTAATGAAAAACTGTTTTTT. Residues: CAISRDTNEKLFF.

The CDR3 spells CAWSWTGATPLHF. CDR3 sequence (DNA): TGTGCCTGGAGTTGGACAGGGGCGACACCCCTCCACTTT. The chain has TRBV30 and TRBJ1-6, with 9 nucleotides matching TRBD1. V trimming: 2 bases; J trimming: 11 bases; junction bases outside the gene matches: 4. Germline lookup yields CDR1 GTSNPN and CDR2 SVGIG (reference sequence). This CDR3 contains 13 residues.

The CDR3 DNA reads as TGTGCCAGCCACCGGGACAGCCCGAATGAGCAGTTCTTC. Its protein product is CASHRDSPNEQFF. The chain joins TRBV6-1 to TRBJ2-1, with 7 bases lining up with TRBD1. The germline CDR1 and CDR2 sequences are MNHNS and SASEGT. This CDR3 contains 13 residues. V dropped 8 bases and J dropped 7; count of bases not matched to a gene: 8.

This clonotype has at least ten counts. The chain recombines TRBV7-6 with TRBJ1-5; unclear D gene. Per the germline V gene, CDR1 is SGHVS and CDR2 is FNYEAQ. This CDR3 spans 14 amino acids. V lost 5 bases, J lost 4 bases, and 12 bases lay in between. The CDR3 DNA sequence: TGTGCCAGCAGCCTAGAACCAGGAAATCAGCCCCAGCATTTT. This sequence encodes CASSLEPGNQPQHF.

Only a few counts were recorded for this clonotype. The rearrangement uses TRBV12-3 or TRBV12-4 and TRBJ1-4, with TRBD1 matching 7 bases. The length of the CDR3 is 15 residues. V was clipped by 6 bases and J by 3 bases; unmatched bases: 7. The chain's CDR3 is CASRFTGTANEKLFF. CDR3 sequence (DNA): TGTGCCAGCAGATTCACCGGGACAGCTAATGAAAAACTGTTTTTT.